The 5 T cell receptor beta chains in this list originate from one sample, sequenced in a study of response to subunit inactivated influenza vaccine. TCRdb reprocessed the RT-PCR reads via MiXCR and lists one record per CDR3 protein. In the table there are 300,000 to 350,000 distinct CDR3 sequences, 21% of which are singletons. Sequenced material: PBMCs from blood, taken approximately 20 months after vaccination. These receptors were taken from a man between 50 and 69 years old who received an inactivated influenza vaccine.

This sequence joins TRBV5-1 and TRBJ2-1, with D perhaps given as TRBD1 or TRBD2 (5 bases each). The CDR3 runs 13 residues. CDR1 is SGHRS and CDR2 is YFSETQ in the germline V gene. V lost 10 bases, J lost 4 bases, and 15 bases lay in between. The CDR3 nucleotides read TGCGCCCAGCGGCTGGGGGTTTACAATGAGCAGTTCTTC. This sequence encodes CAQRLGVYNEQFF.

This clonotype was counted between two and nine times. The V call is TRBV12-3 or TRBV12-4, the J call TRBJ1-6; tentatively, D is TRBD1 (5 bases). CDR3 length: 14 amino acids. The V and J ends lost 6 bases and 13 bases respectively, with 19 bases between them. The CDR3 sequence: CASSFGDRNGPLHF. CDR3 in DNA: TGTGCCAGCAGCTTCGGGGACCGGAATGGTCCCCTCCACTTT.

This clonotype was seen repeatedly, ten times or more. The V and J genes are TRBV11-2 and TRBJ2-1, with 10 bases fitting TRBD2. CDR3 size: 19 residues. The V gene end was trimmed by 3 bases and the J gene end by 0 bases; junction bases not matched to a gene: 11. The germline CDR1 and CDR2 sequences are SGHAT and FQNNGV. The CDR3 reads CASSFFGSGRLSSYNEQFF. CDR3 coding DNA: TGTGCCAGCAGCTTTTTTGGTAGCGGGAGGCTGAGCTCCTACAATGAGCAGTTCTTC.

The V call is TRBV11-3, the J call TRBJ2-3; tentative D call: TRBD1 (6 bases). The germline V gene encodes CDR1 SGHNT and CDR2 YENEEA. This CDR3 has 13 amino acids. V was pared by 4 bases and J by 4 bases, with 9 bases between. The CDR3 region is CASSSGQPDTQYF. CDR3 coding DNA: TGTGCCAGCAGCTCCGGACAGCCAGATACGCAGTATTTT.

This clonotype was seen many times. The chain is built from TRBV20-1 and TRBJ1-5; D not resolved. V dropped 4 bases and J dropped 6 bases, with 13 bases sitting between them. Germline values: CDR1 DFQATT, CDR2 SNEGSKA (reference sequence). CDR3 length: 13 residues. CDR3 bases: TGCAGTGCTACGCCCACAAACAGTCAGCCCCAGCATTTT. Its translation: CSATPTNSQPQHF.